This T cell receptor (beta chain) was recovered during a study of cytomegalovirus exposure and HLA in healthy donors. Study findings and constraints: Subsequent analysis of the 120 or so validation repertoires found a tendency for first-cohort TCR clusters to co-occur. The authors listed around 150 TCR beta chains as cytomegalovirus-associated. Most TCR sequences were seen very rarely across donors, but some public TCRs occurred in many. Specific recognition of CMV antigens was confirmed in vitro for a few chains (all CMV-associated).

Sequencing used immunoSEQ multiplex PCR; TCRdb keeps in-frame clones, though not all of them. The data hold more than 110,000 clones, with roughly nine tenths observed a single time. To note about this clone: The antigen is not known.

Trimming removed 4 bases from V and 4 bases from J, with 12 bases in between. The germline CDR1 and CDR2 sequences are SQVTM and ANQGSEA. This CDR3 has 13 amino acids. Source material: PBMCs. The source of this sequence is a man younger than 35 in good health and CMV-seronegative. The chain couples TRBV29-1 to TRBJ2-3; tentative D call: TRBD1 (6 bases). The DNA for the CDR3 is TGCAGCGTTGTTAGGGGGTCCCCAGATACGCAGTATTTT. It codes for CSVVRGSPDTQYF.